Listed here are 32 T cell receptor beta chains from one sample, sequenced in a study of regulatory T cells in long-lasting Graves disease. Stated time point: persistent/refractory GD, antithyroid drugs over 5 years with positive TRAb. PBMCs were the source of the RNA used for TCR sequencing. TCR beta libraries were built with iRepertoire HTBI primers and Arm-PCR of CDR3 regions. TCRdb analysed the multiplex PCR reads with MiXCR anew, one entry per CDR3 protein. The sample yields a few hundred thousand distinct CDR3 sequences, around a fifth seen once. The sequencing here drew on peripheral blood mononuclear cells (PBMCs), taken when the disease was refractory, from a patient treated with antithyroid drugs. Every receptor here comes from a female donor with Graves disease.

This clonotype was seen many times. This sequence joins TRBV28 and TRBJ1-5; the D gene is possibly TRBD1 (6 bases). The CDR3 totals 15 residues. CDR1 and CDR2 (germline): MDHEN, SYDVKM. V lost 3 bases and J lost 2, with 11 bases in between. DNA of the CDR3: TGTGCCAGCAGTTTTGTTCGGACAGGCAATCAGCCCCAGCATTTT. Amino acids: CASSFVRTGNQPQHF.

Turning to this clonotype: Possible read error: a much larger clone is one base away. The rearrangement uses TRBV6-2 or TRBV6-3 and TRBJ2-7, with D possibly being TRBD1 (5 bases). V was cut by 5 bases and J by 0 bases, with 11 bases left in between. CDR1 and CDR2 (germline): MNHEY, SVGEGT. The CDR3 covers 14 residues. CDR3 sequence (DNA): TGTGCCAGCAGTAAGCCGACAGTCTCCTACGAGCAGTACTTC. Amino acids: CASSKPTVSYEQYF.

This clonotype showed up just a few times. The chain uses TRBV6-1 and TRBJ1-3; D unresolved. V lost 6 bases to trimming and J lost 0 bases, with 15 bases between them. Looked up from germline, CDR1 is MNHNS and CDR2 is SASEGT. The CDR3 spans 16 residues. The CDR3 DNA reads TGTGCCAGCAGGCCCCTTTTGCAATACTCTGGAAACACCATATATTTT. This codes for CASRPLLQYSGNTIYF.

The J gene is TRBJ2-7, the V gene TRBV6-5; D remains unclear. The CDR3 consists of 13 residues. V was pared by 2 bases and J by 4 bases, with 9 bases between. CDR1 is MNHEY, CDR2 SVGAGI, per germline. CDR3 DNA: TGTGCCAGCAGTTACCTTTGGATGTACGAGCAGTACTTC. Protein product: CASSYLWMYEQYF.

This clonotype was counted ten times or more. The V call is TRBV28, the J call TRBJ1-5; D not certain. Trimming shortened V by 4 bases and J by 3 bases, and 10 bases separated the two germline ends. The CDR3 runs 14 residues. Germline V gives CDR1 MDHEN, CDR2 SYDVKM. This chain's CDR3 is CASSYRSFNQPQHF. The DNA for the CDR3 is TGTGCCAGCAGTTACCGAAGCTTCAATCAGCCCCAGCATTTT.

Notes on this clonotype: A single base separates this from a much larger clone, so it may be a read error. It is likely a read error, because the conserved phenylalanine at the end of the CDR3 is missing. This chain connects TRBV20-1 to TRBJ2-5; D remains unclear. Per germline, CDR1 DFQATT and CDR2 SNEGSKA (reference sequence). This CDR3 is 12 amino acids long. Trimming took 3 bases from V and 3 from J, leaving 8 bases between them. CDR3 protein: CSASGQKETQYL. Here the CDR3 DNA reads TGCAGTGCTAGTGGGCAGAAAGAGACCCAGTACCTC.

In this sample, this clonotype turned up many times. The rearrangement links TRBV24-1 to TRBJ2-2; 7 bases line up with TRBD1. J lost 5 bases, V lost 5 bases, and 10 bases had no gene match. Germline V gives CDR1 KGHDR, CDR2 SFDVKD. This CDR3 is 16 amino acids long. The CDR3 sequence: CATSAPRQGRTGELFF. The DNA for the CDR3 is TGTGCCACCAGTGCCCCTCGACAGGGACGGACCGGGGAGCTGTTTTTT.

This clonotype was counted ten times or more. The rearrangement uses TRBV29-1 and TRBJ2-5; D might be TRBD1 or TRBD2, each matching 7 bases. The CDR3 covers 13 residues. V dropped 6 bases and J dropped 6 bases, with 17 bases sitting between them. Germline CDR1 SQVTM, CDR2 ANQGSEA. In nucleotides, the CDR3 is TGCAGCGTACGGGACAGCGGGGAGCAGACCCAGTACTTC. This translates into CSVRDSGEQTQYF.

The CDR3 reads CASSLALRGNEQFF. CDR3 nucleotide sequence: TGTGCCAGCAGTTTAGCCCTTCGAGGCAATGAGCAGTTCTTC. The rearrangement uses TRBV12-3 or TRBV12-4 and TRBJ2-1, with no clear D. This CDR3 has 14 amino acids. V lost 0 bases and J 6 bases, leaving 9 bases between the germline ends.

This clonotype has only a few counts. The genes are TRBV7-2 and TRBJ2-2, with D possibly being TRBD1 or TRBD2 (5 bases each). The germline V gene encodes CDR1 SGHTA and CDR2 FQGNSA. Trimming removed 5 bases at V and 7 bases at J, with 14 bases between. The CDR3 has 14 amino acids. CDR3 in amino acids: CASSPYRDDGELFF. CDR3 in DNA: TGTGCCAGCAGCCCCTACCGGGACGACGGGGAGCTGTTTTTT.

This clonotype came up a few times. The chain is built from TRBV5-5 and TRBJ1-1; TRBD1 might be the D (5 bases). Trimming removed 3 bases at V and 0 bases at J, with 9 bases between. CDR1 is SGHKS, CDR2 YYEKEE, per germline (reference sequence). CDR3 size: 14 residues. CDR3 bases: TGTGCCAGCAGCTGGACACCTATGAACACTGAAGCTTTCTTT. Protein: CASSWTPMNTEAFF.

This clonotype occurred many times. J is TRBJ1-2 and V is TRBV30; unclear D gene. V was cut by 3 bases and J by 10 bases, with 18 bases left in between. Germline CDR1 and CDR2: GTSNPN and SVGIG (reference sequence). This CDR3 is built from 13 residues. In DNA, the CDR3 is TGTGCCTGGAGATCGCCCTATGACACCATCTACACCTTC. Translating it yields CAWRSPYDTIYTF.

This clonotype was seen ten or more times. This sequence joins TRBV6-1 and TRBJ1-6; D remains ambiguous. The CDR3 runs to 14 residues. Trimming left V 2 bases short and J 3 bases short, with 5 bases between. Germline assignment: CDR1 MNHNS and CDR2 SASEGT. The CDR3 loop is CASSEMDYNSPLHF. The CDR3 DNA reads as TGTGCCAGCAGTGAAATGGACTATAATTCACCCCTCCACTTT.

V gene TRBV28 combines with J gene TRBJ2-7, with no clear D. Germline V gene lookup returns CDR1 MDHEN and CDR2 SYDVKM. This CDR3 spans 12 amino acids. V dropped 6 bases and J dropped 6 bases, with 12 bases sitting between them. CDR3 sequence: CASSPEVPEQYF. The DNA for the CDR3 is TGTGCCAGCAGCCCCGAGGTGCCCGAGCAGTACTTC.

The chain has TRBV5-1 and TRBJ2-3; D possibly corresponds to TRBD2 (5 bases). The CDR3 is made up of 14 amino acids. Between the trimmed V and J ends, which lost 0 bases and 2 bases, there was a span of 7 bases. CDR1 SGHRS and CDR2 YFSETQ come from the germline V gene. CDR3 DNA sequence: TGCGCCAGCAGCTTGGTCGACTACACAGATACGCAGTATTTT. This translates into CASSLVDYTDTQYF. The variable domain in full, completed from reference TRBV5-1 and TRBJ2-3, reads KAGVTQTPRYLIKTRGQQVTLSCSPISGHRSVSWYQQTPGQGLQFLFEYFSETQRNKGNFPGRFSGRQFSNSRSEMNVSTLELGDSALYLCASSLVDYTDTQYFGPGTRLTVL.

There are a few counts of this clonotype. The rearrangement uses TRBV11-3 and TRBJ2-5; TRBD1 matches at 7 bases. The CDR3 is made up of 15 amino acids. Germline V lookup: CDR1 SGHNT, CDR2 YENEEA. V trimming: 5 bases; J trimming: 3 bases; junction bases outside the gene matches: 9. CDR3 coding DNA: TGTGCCAGCAGCACCGCGTTAGACAGGGAAGAGACCCAGTACTTC. Translated: CASSTALDREETQYF.

As regards this clonotype: An end of the junction does not agree with germline; a read error may underlie this. The chain combines TRBV7-9 with TRBJ2-7, with TRBD1 as a possible D gene (6 bases). Germline V lookup: CDR1 SEHNR, CDR2 FQNEAQ (reference sequence). The CDR3 has 16 amino acids. The CDR3 nucleotides are TGCGCCAGCAGCCAAGGGGGAGAGTGGAGCTCCTACGAGCAGTACTTC. It codes for CASSQGGEWSSYEQYF.

There are many counts of this clonotype. This chain links TRBV19 with TRBJ2-5; 8 positions match TRBD1. J gave up 2 bases and V 6 bases, and 2 bases lay outside the gene matches. Germline V gene sequence: CDR1 LNHDA, CDR2 SQIVND (reference sequence). This CDR3 has 13 residues. DNA of the CDR3: TGTGCCAGTAGCTGGACAGGGCAAGAGACCCAGTACTTC. Its translation is CASSWTGQETQYF.

The rearrangement links TRBV9 to TRBJ2-6; D may be TRBD1 (7 bases). Deletions cut 4 bases from V and 1 base from J, with 21 bases between. The germline V gene encodes CDR1 SGDLS and CDR2 YYNGEE. The CDR3 is made up of 19 amino acids. The CDR3 nucleotides are TGTGCCAGCAGCCCTAGCCTGACAGGGAGGTTTTCTGGGGCCAACGTCCTGACTTTC. Translating it yields CASSPSLTGRFSGANVLTF.

This clonotype has only a few counts. The chain links TRBV19 to TRBJ1-1; D gene uncertain. V lost 3 bases and J 7 bases, leaving 9 bases between the germline ends. The CDR3 extends over 12 amino acids. Germline CDR1 LNHDA, CDR2 SQIVND (reference sequence). The CDR3 sequence is CASSILGDEAFF. CDR3 coding DNA: TGTGCCAGTAGTATTTTGGGTGATGAAGCTTTCTTT.

This clonotype has only one observation. The gene calls are TRBV20-1 and TRBJ1-4, with 8 bases lining up with TRBD1. CDR1 is DFQATT and CDR2 is SNEGSKA in the germline V gene (reference sequence). The CDR3 length is 15 residues. V lost 1 base and J lost 5; bases outside the gene matches: 6. The CDR3 region is CSARGNRGENEKLFF. DNA of the CDR3: TGCAGTGCTAGAGGAAACAGGGGGGAGAATGAAAAACTGTTTTTT.

There are a few counts of this clonotype. The chain couples TRBV6-9 to TRBJ2-4; D call uncertain. Germline CDR1 reads MNHGY; CDR2 reads SVAAGI. This CDR3 is 14 amino acids long. V shed 4 bases and J shed 0 bases, with 7 bases lying between them. The CDR3: CASSSVLAKNIQYF. The CDR3 region has the DNA TGTGCCAGCAGTTCGGTTCTAGCCAAAAACATTCAGTACTTC.

The V and J genes are TRBV30 and TRBJ2-5; 8 positions agree with TRBD1. V trimming: 1 base; J trimming: 2 bases; junction bases outside the gene matches: 0. This CDR3 is built from 13 residues. The germline V gene has CDR1 GTSNPN and CDR2 SVGIG (reference sequence). The CDR3 loop is CAWSGTGQETQYF. As DNA, the CDR3 is TGTGCCTGGAGTGGGACAGGGCAAGAGACCCAGTACTTC.

There are many counts of this clonotype. This chain uses TRBV28 with TRBJ2-7; 8 bases match TRBD2. Unmatched junction bases numbered 10, after V lost 5 bases and J lost 4 bases. CDR3 length: 15 amino acids. The germline gives CDR1 MDHEN, CDR2 SYDVKM. CDR3 nucleotides: TGTGCCAGCAGTGCAGACCCGGGGGGGGCTTACGAGCAGTACTTC. This codes for CASSADPGGAYEQYF.

The genes are TRBV19 and TRBJ1-3; D gene uncertain. CDR1 and CDR2 (germline): LNHDA, SQIVND (reference sequence). V shed 6 bases and J shed 0 bases, with 9 bases lying between them. This CDR3 region has 14 residues. CDR3 nucleotide sequence: TGTGCCAGTAGGACCGCCTCCTCTGGAAACACCATATATTTT. It specifies CASRTASSGNTIYF.

This clonotype was counted only a few times. The rearrangement uses TRBV6-1 and TRBJ2-7, with TRBD2 identical over 11 bases. The CDR3 runs to 16 residues. Germline assignment: CDR1 MNHNS and CDR2 SASEGT. V lost 6 bases, J lost 2 bases, and 9 bases stayed unmatched. In DNA, the CDR3 is TGTGCCAGCAGACCCACGGGACTAGCGGAAGCCTACGAGCAGTACTTC. It translates to CASRPTGLAEAYEQYF.

The table lists this clonotype with many counts. The chain carries TRBV10-1 and TRBJ2-7; D perhaps matches TRBD1 (6 bases). CDR1 and CDR2 (germline): WNHNN, SYGVQD (reference sequence). This CDR3 has 14 amino acids. The V end lost 2 bases, the J end lost 6 bases, and 14 bases lay between the germline ends. The CDR3, as DNA: TGCGCCAGCAGTGAGACCCCAGGGGTGGGCGAGCAGTACTTC. This translates into CASSETPGVGEQYF.

This clonotype was recorded many times. The chain joins TRBV2 to TRBJ1-2; D remains unclear. Germline V gives CDR1 SNHLY, CDR2 FYNNEI. V shed 4 bases and J shed 6 bases, with 12 bases lying between them. CDR3 length: 13 amino acids. CDR3 amino acids: CASSVTHKDGYTF. CDR3 sequence (DNA): TGTGCCAGCAGTGTGACCCACAAGGATGGCTACACCTTC.

The chain employs TRBV24-1 and TRBJ1-1; 8 nucleotides align to TRBD1. The germline CDR1 and CDR2 sequences are KGHDR and SFDVKD. The CDR3 contains 16 residues. V lost 3 bases and J lost 0; bases outside the gene matches: 5. CDR3 amino acids: CATSDQQGVMNTEAFF. CDR3 bases: TGTGCCACCAGTGATCAACAGGGGGTTATGAACACTGAAGCTTTCTTT.

The chain carries TRBV9 and TRBJ2-3; the match to TRBD2 covers 11 bases. The V gene's germline CDR1 is SGDLS and CDR2 YYNGEE. The CDR3 is 16 residues long. V lost 3 bases to trimming and J lost 7 bases; unmatched junction nucleotides: 10. The CDR3 coding sequence is TGTGCCAGCAGCGCACAGACTAGCGGGGAGGCATATACGCAGTATTTT. Protein sequence: CASSAQTSGEAYTQYF.

There are a few counts of this clonotype. The chain uses TRBV5-4 and TRBJ2-7, with D perhaps TRBD1 (6 bases). The CDR3 is 15 amino acids. Trimming left V 3 bases short and J 0 bases short, with 13 bases between. Germline CDR1 is SGHNT and CDR2 is YYREEE (reference sequence). DNA for the CDR3: TGTGCCAGCAGCTACGGACAGACGCACTCCTACGAGCAGTACTTC. Translation: CASSYGQTHSYEQYF.

In regard to this clonotype: A read error may explain this, as a much larger clone is one base away. The rearrangement joins TRBV5-1 to TRBJ1-2; D is unresolved. The germline V and J ends were trimmed by 7 bases and 3 bases, with 13 bases remaining between them. Germline values: CDR1 SGHRS, CDR2 YFSETQ. CDR3 length: 13 residues. This CDR3 reads CASGGDPYYGYTF. The CDR3 region has the DNA TGCGCCAGCGGAGGAGACCCCTACTATGGCTACACCTTC.